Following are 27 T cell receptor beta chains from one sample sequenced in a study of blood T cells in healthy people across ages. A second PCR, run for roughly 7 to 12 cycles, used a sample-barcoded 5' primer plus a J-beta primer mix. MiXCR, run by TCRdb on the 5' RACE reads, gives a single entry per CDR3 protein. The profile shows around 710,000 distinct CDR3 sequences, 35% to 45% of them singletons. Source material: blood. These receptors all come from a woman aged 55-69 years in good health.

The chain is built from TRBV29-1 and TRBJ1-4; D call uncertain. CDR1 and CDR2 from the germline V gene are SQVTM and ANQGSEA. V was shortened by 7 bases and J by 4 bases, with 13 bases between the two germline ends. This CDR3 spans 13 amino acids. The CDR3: CSGRGALNEKLFF. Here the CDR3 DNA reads TGCAGCGGACGGGGTGCCCTTAATGAAAAACTGTTTTTT.

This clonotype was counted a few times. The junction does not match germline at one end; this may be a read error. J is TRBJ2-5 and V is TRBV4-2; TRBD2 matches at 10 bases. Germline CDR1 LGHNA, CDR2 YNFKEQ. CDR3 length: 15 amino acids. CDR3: CVSSQEAGGGETQYF. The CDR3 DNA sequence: TGTGTCAGCAGCCAAGAAGCGGGAGGGGGAGAGACCCAGTACTTC.

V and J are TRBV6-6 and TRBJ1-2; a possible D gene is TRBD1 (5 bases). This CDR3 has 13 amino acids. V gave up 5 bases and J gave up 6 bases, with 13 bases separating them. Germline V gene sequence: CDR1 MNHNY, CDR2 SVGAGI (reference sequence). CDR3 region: CASSKRGGDGYTF. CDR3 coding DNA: TGTGCCAGCAGTAAACGGGGAGGGGATGGCTACACCTTC.

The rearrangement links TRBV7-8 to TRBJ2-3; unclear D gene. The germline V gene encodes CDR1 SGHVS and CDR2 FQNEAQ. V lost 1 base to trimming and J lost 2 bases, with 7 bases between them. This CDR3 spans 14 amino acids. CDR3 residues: CASSLGNPTDTQYF. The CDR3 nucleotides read TGTGCCAGCAGCTTAGGGAACCCCACAGATACGCAGTATTTT.

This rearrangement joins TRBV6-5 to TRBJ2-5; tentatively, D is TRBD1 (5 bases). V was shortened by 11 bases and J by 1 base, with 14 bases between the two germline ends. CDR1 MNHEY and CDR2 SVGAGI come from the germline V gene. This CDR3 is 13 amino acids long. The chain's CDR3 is CAGTRQGQETQYF. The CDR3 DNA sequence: TGTGCCGGCACCAGGCAGGGCCAAGAGACCCAGTACTTC.

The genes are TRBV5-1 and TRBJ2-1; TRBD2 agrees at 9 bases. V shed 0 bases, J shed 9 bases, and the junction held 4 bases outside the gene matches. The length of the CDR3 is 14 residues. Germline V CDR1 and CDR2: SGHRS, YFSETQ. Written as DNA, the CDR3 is TGCGCCAGCAGCTTGGCTAGCGGGGTCGGTGAGCAGTTCTTC. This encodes CASSLASGVGEQFF.

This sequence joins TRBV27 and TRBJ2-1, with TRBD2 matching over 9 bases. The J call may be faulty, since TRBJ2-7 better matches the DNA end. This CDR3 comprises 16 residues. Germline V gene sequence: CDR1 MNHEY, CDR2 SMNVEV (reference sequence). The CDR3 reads CASSQVAGVPHNEQYF. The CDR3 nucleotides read TGTGCCAGCAGTCAGGTAGCGGGAGTGCCCCACAATGAGCAGTACTTC.

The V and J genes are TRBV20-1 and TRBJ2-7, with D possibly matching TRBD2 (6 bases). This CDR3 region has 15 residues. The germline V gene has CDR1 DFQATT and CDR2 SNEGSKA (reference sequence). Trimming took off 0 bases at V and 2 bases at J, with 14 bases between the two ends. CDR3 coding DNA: TGCAGTGCTAGAGATCTAGGAGGGGAGACCTACGAGCAGTACTTC. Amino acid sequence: CSARDLGGETYEQYF.

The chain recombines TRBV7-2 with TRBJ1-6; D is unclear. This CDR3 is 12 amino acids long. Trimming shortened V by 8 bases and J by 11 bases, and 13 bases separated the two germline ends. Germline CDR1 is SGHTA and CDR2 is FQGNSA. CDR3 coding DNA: TGTGCCAGCCGCCCCGGGGTTACACCCCTCCACTTT. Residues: CASRPGVTPLHF.

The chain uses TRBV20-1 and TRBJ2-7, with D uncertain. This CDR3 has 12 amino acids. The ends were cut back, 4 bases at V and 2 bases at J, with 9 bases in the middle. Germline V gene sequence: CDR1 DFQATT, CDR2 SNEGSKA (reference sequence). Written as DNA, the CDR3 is TGCAGTGCTAAGACGGCTGCCTACGAGCAGTACTTC. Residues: CSAKTAAYEQYF.

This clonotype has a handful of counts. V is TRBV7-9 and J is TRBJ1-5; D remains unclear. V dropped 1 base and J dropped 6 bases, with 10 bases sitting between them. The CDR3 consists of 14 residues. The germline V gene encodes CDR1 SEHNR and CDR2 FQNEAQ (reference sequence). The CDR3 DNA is TGTGCCAGCAGCTTAGAGGGCAGGTTTCAGCCCCAGCATTTT. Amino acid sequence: CASSLEGRFQPQHF.

The CDR3 DNA is TGTGCCAGCAGTTTATCAAGGGACAGGTGGTTTGTCGGGGAGCTGTTTTTT. It translates to CASSLSRDRWFVGELFF. The chain combines TRBV27 with TRBJ2-2; 8 bases match TRBD1. The CDR3 has 17 amino acids. The J segment lost 7 bases and the V segment lost 0 bases, leaving 10 bases of the junction unmatched. Germline CDR1 is MNHEY and CDR2 is SMNVEV (reference sequence).

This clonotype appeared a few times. The CDR3 DNA reads as TGCGCCAGCAGCTTGGCCCCTAGCGGGGCTTACAATGAGCAGTTCTTC. As protein: CASSLAPSGAYNEQFF. The V call is TRBV5-1, the J call TRBJ2-1; 9 bases align to TRBD2. In germline, CDR1 is SGHRS, CDR2 YFSETQ. The CDR3 spans 16 residues. V was pared by 0 bases and J by 4 bases, with 5 bases of the junction left unmatched.

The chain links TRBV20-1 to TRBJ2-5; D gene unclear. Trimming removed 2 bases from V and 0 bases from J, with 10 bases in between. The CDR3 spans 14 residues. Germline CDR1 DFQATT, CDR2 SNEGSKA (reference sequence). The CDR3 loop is CSARQAKYQETQYF. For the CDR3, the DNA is TGCAGTGCTAGACAAGCGAAGTACCAAGAGACCCAGTACTTC.

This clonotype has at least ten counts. CDR3 in DNA: TGCAGCGTTGTTGGGCTAGCGGGGGGGAGCTCCTACAATGAGCAGTTCTTC. Translating it yields CSVVGLAGGSSYNEQFF. V gene TRBV29-1 combines with J gene TRBJ2-1; 12 positions agree with TRBD2. Germline V gene sequence: CDR1 SQVTM, CDR2 ANQGSEA. The CDR3 loop spans 17 amino acids. The V gene end was trimmed by 4 bases and the J gene end by 0 bases; junction bases not matched to a gene: 7.

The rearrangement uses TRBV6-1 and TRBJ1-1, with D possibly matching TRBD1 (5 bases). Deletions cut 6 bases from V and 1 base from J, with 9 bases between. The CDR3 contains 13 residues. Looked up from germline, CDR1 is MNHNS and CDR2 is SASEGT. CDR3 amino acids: CASRDITNTEAFF. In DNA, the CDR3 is TGTGCCAGCAGGGACATAACGAACACTGAAGCTTTCTTT.

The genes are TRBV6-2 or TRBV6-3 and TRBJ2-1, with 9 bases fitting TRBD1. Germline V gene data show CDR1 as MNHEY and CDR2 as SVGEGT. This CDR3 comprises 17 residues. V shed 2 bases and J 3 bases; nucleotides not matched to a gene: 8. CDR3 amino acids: CASSYEIGTGIYNEQFF. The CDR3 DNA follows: TGTGCCAGCAGTTACGAAATCGGGACAGGGATCTACAATGAGCAGTTCTTC.

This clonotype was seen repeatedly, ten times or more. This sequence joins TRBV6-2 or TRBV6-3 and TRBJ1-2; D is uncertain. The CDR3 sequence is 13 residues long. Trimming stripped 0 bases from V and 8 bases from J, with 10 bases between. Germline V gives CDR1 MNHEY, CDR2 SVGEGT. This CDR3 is CASSYSEGSGYTF. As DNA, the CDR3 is TGTGCCAGCAGTTACTCAGAGGGTTCGGGCTACACCTTC.

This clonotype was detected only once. The CDR3 spells CASSQDVTNNNEQFF. Here the CDR3 DNA reads TGTGCCAGCAGCCAAGATGTCACTAATAACAATGAGCAGTTCTTC. This chain connects TRBV3-1 to TRBJ2-1, with D unclear. Trimming cost V 0 bases and J 5 bases, with 11 bases left between them. The CDR3 is 15 residues long. Germline CDR1 reads LGHDT; CDR2 reads YNNKEL (reference sequence).

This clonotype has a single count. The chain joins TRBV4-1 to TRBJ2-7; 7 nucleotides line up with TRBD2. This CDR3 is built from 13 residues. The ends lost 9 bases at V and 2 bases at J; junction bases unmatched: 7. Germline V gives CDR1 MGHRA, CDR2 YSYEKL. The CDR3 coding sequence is TGCGCCAGGACAGCGGGAAACCCCTACGAGCAGTACTTC. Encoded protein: CARTAGNPYEQYF.

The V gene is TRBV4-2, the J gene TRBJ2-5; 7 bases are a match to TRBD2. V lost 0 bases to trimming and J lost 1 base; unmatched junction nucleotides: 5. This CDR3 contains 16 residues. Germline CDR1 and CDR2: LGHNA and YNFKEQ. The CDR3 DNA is TGTGCCAGCAGCCAAGAGGGGCGGGGGATCCAAGAGACCCAGTACTTC. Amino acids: CASSQEGRGIQETQYF.

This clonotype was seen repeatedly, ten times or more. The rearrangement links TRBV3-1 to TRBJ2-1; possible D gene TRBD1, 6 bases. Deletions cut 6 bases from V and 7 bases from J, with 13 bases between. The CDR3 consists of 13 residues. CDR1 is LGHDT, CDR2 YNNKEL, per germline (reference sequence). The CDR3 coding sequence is TGTGCCAGCAGACGGACAGAAGGGAATGAGCAGTTCTTC. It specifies CASRRTEGNEQFF.

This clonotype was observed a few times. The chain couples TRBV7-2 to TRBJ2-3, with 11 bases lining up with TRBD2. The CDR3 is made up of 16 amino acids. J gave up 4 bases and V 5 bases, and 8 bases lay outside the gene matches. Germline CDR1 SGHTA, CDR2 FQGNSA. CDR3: CASSPILAGGADTQYF. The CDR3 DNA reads TGTGCCAGCAGCCCCATTCTAGCGGGAGGAGCAGATACGCAGTATTTT.

CDR3 sequence (DNA): TGTGCCAGCAGTGAGGGCGGGAGGAGCTACAATGAGCAGTTCTTC. Translating it yields CASSEGGRSYNEQFF. The chain joins TRBV25-1 to TRBJ2-1; 8 nucleotides align to TRBD2. The CDR3 length is 15 residues. In germline, CDR1 is MGHDK, CDR2 SYGVNS. J lost 3 bases, V lost 3 bases, and 4 bases had no gene match.

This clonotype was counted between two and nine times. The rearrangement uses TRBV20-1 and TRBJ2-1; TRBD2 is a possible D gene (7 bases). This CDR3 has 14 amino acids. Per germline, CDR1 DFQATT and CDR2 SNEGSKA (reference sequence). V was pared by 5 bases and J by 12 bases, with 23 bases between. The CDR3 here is CSALGEGGNGGQFF. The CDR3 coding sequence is TGCAGTGCTTTGGGGGAGGGGGGAAATGGAGGGCAGTTCTTC.

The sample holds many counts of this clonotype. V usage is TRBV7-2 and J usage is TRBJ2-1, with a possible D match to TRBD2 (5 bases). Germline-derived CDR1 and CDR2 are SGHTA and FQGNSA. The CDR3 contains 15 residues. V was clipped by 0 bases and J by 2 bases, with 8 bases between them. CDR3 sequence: CASSLAGATYNEQFF. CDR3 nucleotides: TGTGCCAGCAGCTTAGCGGGAGCGACCTACAATGAGCAGTTCTTC.

CDR3 in amino acids: CASSLGKRTDTQYF. CDR3 bases: TGCGCCAGCAGCCTCGGCAAACGCACAGATACGCAGTATTTT. The chain couples TRBV4-3 to TRBJ2-3, with unresolved D. Germline CDR1 is LGHNA and CDR2 is YSLEER. V lost 4 bases, J lost 1 base, and 9 bases lay in between. The CDR3 runs 14 residues.